This T cell receptor beta chain was observed in a study of blood T cell repertoires in COVID-19 (dated by TCRdb to the early 2020s). Concerning the study at large: The collaborator samples originated in the United States, Italy and Spain and spanned the acute and convalescent phases of COVID-19. Deeply sampled blood TCRbeta repertoires from subjects exposed to, actively infected with, or recovered from COVID-19 were included in the dataset. Nearly every sample came with metadata listing a de-identified subject ID, COVID-19 status, age in years and sex. The repertoires were released in a freely available public database meant as a resource for research on the immune response to SARS-CoV-2. Where available, HLA class I and class II types were taken from metadata supplied by the sample provider and were not determined by assay-based typing. The prospective study material was composed of cDNA or gDNA derived from T cells, B-cell-depleted T cells, or PBMCs. Samples came from the ongoing ImmuneRACE study (first 160 participants) plus 1,254 subjects from 6 global collaborators. The study at large found these results: How much clinical and demographic metadata was included differed by source and by participant, and the metadata was provided uncurated.

Concerning this clone itself: No cognate antigen has been identified for it. Base-call qualities are not available, and no considerably larger clone is one nucleotide away.

After removal of 5 bases from V and 3 bases from J, the junction retains 5 bases not matched to a gene. The cysteine opens and the phenylalanine closes a CDR3 of 16 amino acids. Only the CDR3 DNA is retained, 48 bases long and in frame from the first base. CDR1 and CDR2, per the germline V gene, are SGHAT and FQNNGV. Collaborating institutions collected whole blood in K2EDTA tubes following their own protocols. For TCRbeta analysis, collaborators shipped samples as frozen whole blood, isolated PBMCs, or DNA extracted from either of those sample types. TCRbeta CDR3 regions were amplified from genomic DNA by means of the immunoSEQ Assay, a bias-controlled multiplex PCR. The paper's processing steps were these. The number of nucleated cells in each sample was estimated from the amplification of reference gene primers within the assay. To quantify the absolute abundance of each unique TCRbeta CDR3 rearrangement, sequence reads were collapsed and filtered. For each sample, productive Simpson clonality was calculated as the square root of Simpson's diversity index across productive rearrangements. The table was pulled from immuneACCESS by TCRdb, which kept in-frame rearrangements only. Such tables lose some clones; where checked, under half of the loss comes from unresolved V genes, and the rest has no known cause. V and J calls plus clone size are reproduced from that table; the DNA served to infer D and trimming. For this sample there are 52,000 or so clones; about nine tenths appear just once. The top ten constitute 25% to 30% of the sample.

The sequence is built from TRBV11-2 and TRBJ2-6; 9 central nucleotides agree with TRBD1. The receptor comes from a human donor in a cohort sampled during active COVID-19. Material for sequencing was peripheral blood. The DNA sequence is TGTGCCAGCAGCCCGGGGACAGGGTTTGGGGCCAACGTCCTGACTTTC. Translated, it gives CASSPGTGFGANVLTF.